This T cell receptor beta chain was recovered during a study of shared clonotypes between healthy human individuals. TCRdb's table, derived via immunoSEQ multiplex PCR, lists solely in-frame clones and lacks some. This sample carries about 380,000 clones, roughly 96% of them seen once, and the ten largest clones take 0.32%. V shed 0 bases and J 5 bases; nucleotides not matched to a gene: 5. Germline values: CDR1 SGHNT, CDR2 YYREEE (reference sequence). The CDR3 is 16 residues long. This clone appeared a single time. The antigen remains undetermined. Study-wide points: Incompleteness in sorted-subset sequencing, despite large depth, was shown by rarefaction. Larger estimated richness was generally recorded for naive subsets relative to memory subsets.

The receptor was derived from a man between 25 and 39 years old in good health. The chain combines TRBV5-4 with TRBJ2-3; 11 positions match TRBD2. Sequencing was performed on memory CD8+ T cells sorted from blood. Subset: CD45RO+ cells pooled with CCR7-negative TemRA cells. CDR3 sequence (DNA): TGTGCCAGCAGCTTGGAACTAGCGGGAGACAAAGATACGCAGTATTTT. This gives the protein CASSLELAGDKDTQYF.